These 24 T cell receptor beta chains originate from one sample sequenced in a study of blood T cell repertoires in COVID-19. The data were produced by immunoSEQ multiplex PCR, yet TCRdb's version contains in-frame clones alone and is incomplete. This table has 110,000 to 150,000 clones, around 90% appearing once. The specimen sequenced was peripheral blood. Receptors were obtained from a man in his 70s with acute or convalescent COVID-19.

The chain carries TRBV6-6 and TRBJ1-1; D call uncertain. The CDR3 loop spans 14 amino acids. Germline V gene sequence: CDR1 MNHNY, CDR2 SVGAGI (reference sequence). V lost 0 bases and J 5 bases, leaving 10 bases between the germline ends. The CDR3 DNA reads TGTGCCAGCAGTTACTCGGAGGGAGGAACTGAAGCTTTCTTT. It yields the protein CASSYSEGGTEAFF.

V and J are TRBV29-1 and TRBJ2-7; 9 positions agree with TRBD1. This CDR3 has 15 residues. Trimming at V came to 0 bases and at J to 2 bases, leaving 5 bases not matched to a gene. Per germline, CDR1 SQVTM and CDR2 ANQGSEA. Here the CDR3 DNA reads TGCAGCGTTGAAGAACAGGGGGCCCTTACCTACGAGCAGTACTTC. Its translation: CSVEEQGALTYEQYF.

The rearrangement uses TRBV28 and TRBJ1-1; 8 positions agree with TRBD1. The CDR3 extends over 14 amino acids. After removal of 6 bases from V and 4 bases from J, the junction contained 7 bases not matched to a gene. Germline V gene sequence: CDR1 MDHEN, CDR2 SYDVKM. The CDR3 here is CASRLTQGGTEAFF. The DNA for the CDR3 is TGTGCCAGCAGGCTAACACAGGGGGGCACTGAAGCTTTCTTT.

The CDR3 spells CATSSVPRGRGYNEQFF. The CDR3 region has the DNA TGTGCCACCAGCAGCGTACCTAGGGGGCGCGGCTACAATGAGCAGTTCTTC. J is TRBJ2-1 and V is TRBV15, with TRBD1 matching 7 bases. The V and J ends lost 3 bases and 3 bases, in that order; junction bases with no gene match: 11. The CDR3 has 17 amino acids. Germline CDR1 LNHNV, CDR2 YYDKDF (reference sequence).

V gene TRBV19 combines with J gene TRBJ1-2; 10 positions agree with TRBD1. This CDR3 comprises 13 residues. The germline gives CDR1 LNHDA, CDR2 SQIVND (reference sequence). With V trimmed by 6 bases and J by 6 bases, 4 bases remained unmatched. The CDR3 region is CASRRDRGDGYTF. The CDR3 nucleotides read TGTGCCAGTAGGCGGGACAGGGGTGATGGCTACACCTTC.

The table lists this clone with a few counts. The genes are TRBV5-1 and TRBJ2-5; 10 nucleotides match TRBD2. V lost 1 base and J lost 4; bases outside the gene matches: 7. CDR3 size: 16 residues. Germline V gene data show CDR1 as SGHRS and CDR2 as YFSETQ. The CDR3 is CASSLSGLAGVETQYF. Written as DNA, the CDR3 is TGCGCCAGCAGCTTGTCGGGGCTAGCGGGAGTAGAGACCCAGTACTTC.

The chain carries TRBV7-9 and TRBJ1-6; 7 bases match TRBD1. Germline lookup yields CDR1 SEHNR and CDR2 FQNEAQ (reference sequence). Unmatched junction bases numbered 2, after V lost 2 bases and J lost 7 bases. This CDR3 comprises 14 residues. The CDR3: CASSLQGENSPLHF. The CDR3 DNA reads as TGTGCCAGCAGCTTACAGGGGGAGAATTCACCCCTCCACTTT.

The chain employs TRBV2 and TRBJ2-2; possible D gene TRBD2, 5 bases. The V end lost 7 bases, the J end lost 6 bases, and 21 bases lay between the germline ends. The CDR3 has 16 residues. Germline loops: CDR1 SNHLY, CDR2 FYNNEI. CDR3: CASKARLLGGSGELFF. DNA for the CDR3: TGTGCCAGCAAGGCCCGGCTCCTAGGAGGATCCGGGGAGCTGTTTTTT.

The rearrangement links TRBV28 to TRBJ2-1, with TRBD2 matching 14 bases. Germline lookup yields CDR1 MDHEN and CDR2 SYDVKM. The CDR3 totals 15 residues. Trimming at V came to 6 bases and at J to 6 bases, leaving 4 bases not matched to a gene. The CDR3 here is CASSLTSGRVNEQFF. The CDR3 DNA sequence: TGTGCCAGCAGCCTGACTAGCGGGAGGGTCAATGAGCAGTTCTTC.

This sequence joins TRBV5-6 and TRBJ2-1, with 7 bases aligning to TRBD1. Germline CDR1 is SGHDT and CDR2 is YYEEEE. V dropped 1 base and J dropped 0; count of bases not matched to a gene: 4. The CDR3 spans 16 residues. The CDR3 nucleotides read TGTGCCAGCAGCTTGTACTCAGGGGGCTCCTACAATGAGCAGTTCTTC. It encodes CASSLYSGGSYNEQFF.

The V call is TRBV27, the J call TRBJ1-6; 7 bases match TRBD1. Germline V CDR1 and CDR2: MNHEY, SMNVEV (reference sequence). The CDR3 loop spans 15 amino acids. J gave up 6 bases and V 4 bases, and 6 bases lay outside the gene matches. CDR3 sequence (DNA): TGTGCCAGCAGTTACCAGGGGGTGTCTAATTCACCCCTCCACTTT. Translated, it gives CASSYQGVSNSPLHF.

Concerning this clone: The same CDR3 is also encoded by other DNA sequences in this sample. For the CDR3, the DNA is TGTGCCAGCAGTTCGGACAGTAGCAATCAGCCCCAGCATTTT. This sequence encodes CASSSDSSNQPQHF. The J gene is TRBJ1-5, the V gene TRBV6-2 or TRBV6-3, with D perhaps matching TRBD1 (6 bases). V was trimmed by 4 bases and J by 0 bases, leaving 7 bases between them. Germline V lookup: CDR1 MNHEY, CDR2 SVGEGT. This CDR3 spans 14 amino acids.

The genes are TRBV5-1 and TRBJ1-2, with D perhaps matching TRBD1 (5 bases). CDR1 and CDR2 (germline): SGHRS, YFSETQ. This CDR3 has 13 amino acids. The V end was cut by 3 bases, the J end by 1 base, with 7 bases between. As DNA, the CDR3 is TGCGCCAGCAGCTCGGACAATAACTATGGCTACACCTTC. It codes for CASSSDNNYGYTF. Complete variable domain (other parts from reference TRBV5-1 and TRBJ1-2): KAGVTQTPRYLIKTRGQQVTLSCSPISGHRSVSWYQQTPGQGLQFLFEYFSETQRNKGNFPGRFSGRQFSNSRSEMNVSTLELGDSALYLCASSSDNNYGYTFGSGTRLTVV.

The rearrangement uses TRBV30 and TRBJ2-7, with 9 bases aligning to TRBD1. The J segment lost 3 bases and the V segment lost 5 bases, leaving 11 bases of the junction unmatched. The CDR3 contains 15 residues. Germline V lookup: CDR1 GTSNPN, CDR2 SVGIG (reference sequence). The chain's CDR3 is CAWGDYRGQSYEQYF. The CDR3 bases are TGTGCCTGGGGGGATTACAGGGGGCAAAGCTACGAGCAGTACTTC. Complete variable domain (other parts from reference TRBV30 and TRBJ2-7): SQTIHQWPATLVQPVGSPLSLECTVEGTSNPNLYWYRQAAGRGLQLLFYSVGIGQISSEVPQNLSASRPQDRQFILSSKKLLLSDSGFYLCAWGDYRGQSYEQYFGPGTRLTVT.

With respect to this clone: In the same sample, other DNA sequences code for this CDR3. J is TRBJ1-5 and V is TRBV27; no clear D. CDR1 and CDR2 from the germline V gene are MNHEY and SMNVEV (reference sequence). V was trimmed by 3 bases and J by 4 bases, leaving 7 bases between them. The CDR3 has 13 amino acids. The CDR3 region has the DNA TGTGCCAGCAGTTTTGGAGGGAATCAGCCCCAGCATTTT. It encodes CASSFGGNQPQHF.

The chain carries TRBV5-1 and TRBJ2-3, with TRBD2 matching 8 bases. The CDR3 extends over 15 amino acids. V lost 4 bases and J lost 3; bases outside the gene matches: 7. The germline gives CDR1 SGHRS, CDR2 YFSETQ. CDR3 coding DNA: TGCGCCAGCAGCACCACTAGCGGATCAACAGATACGCAGTATTTT. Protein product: CASSTTSGSTDTQYF.

The DNA of the CDR3 is TGTGCCAGCAGCGCGGGGCGTACCTATGAAAAACTGTTTTTT. Translation gives CASSAGRTYEKLFF. V usage is TRBV5-6 and J usage is TRBJ1-4; D is perhaps TRBD1 (5 bases). The germline V and J ends were trimmed by 4 bases and 6 bases, with 13 bases remaining between them. Looked up from germline, CDR1 is SGHDT and CDR2 is YYEEEE. The CDR3 has 14 residues.

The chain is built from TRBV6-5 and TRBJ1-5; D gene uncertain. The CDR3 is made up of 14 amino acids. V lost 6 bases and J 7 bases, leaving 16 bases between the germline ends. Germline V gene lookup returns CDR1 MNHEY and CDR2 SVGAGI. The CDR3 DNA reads TGTGCCAGCAGCGCTGACAAGCCACGGCAGCCCCAGCATTTT. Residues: CASSADKPRQPQHF.

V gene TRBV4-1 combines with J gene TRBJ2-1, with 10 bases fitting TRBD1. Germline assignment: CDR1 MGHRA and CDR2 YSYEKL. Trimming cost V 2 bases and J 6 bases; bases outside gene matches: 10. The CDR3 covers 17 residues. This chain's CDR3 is CASSQNTLGQGSNEQFF. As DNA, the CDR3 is TGCGCCAGCAGCCAAAACACTCTGGGACAGGGGAGCAATGAGCAGTTCTTC.

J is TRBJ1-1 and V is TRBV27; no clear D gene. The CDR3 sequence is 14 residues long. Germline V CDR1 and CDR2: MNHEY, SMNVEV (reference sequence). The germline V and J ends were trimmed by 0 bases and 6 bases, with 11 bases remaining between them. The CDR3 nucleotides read TGTGCCAGCAGTTTATCGGGGAGGGCCCCTGAAGCTTTCTTT. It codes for CASSLSGRAPEAFF.

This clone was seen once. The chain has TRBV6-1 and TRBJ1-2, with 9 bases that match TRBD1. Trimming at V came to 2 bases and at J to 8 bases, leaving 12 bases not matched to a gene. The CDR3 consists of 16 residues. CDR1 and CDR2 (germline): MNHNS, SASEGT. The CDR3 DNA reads TGTGCCAGCAGTGAAAGGCCGGGACAGGGATGGAAGGGCTACACCTTC. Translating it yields CASSERPGQGWKGYTF.

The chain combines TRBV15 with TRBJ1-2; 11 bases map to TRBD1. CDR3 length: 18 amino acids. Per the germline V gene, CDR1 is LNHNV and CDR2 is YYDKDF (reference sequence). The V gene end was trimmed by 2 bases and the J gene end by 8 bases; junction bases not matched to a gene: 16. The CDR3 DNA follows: TGTGCCACCAGCAGACCACCGGCGAAGGGACAGGGGGTGAAGGGCTACACCTTC. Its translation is CATSRPPAKGQGVKGYTF.

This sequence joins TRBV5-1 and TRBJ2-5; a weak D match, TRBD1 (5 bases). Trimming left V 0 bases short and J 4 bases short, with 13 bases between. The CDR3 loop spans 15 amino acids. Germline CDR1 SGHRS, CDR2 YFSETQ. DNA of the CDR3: TGCGCCAGCAGCTTGGGGGGCCAGATCGTAGAGACCCAGTACTTC. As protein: CASSLGGQIVETQYF.

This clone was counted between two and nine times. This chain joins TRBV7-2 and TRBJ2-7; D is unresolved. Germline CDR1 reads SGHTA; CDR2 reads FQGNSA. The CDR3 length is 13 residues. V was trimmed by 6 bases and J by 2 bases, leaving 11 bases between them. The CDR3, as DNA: TGTGCCAGCAGGCTTTCTACGGCCTACGAGCAGTACTTC. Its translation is CASRLSTAYEQYF. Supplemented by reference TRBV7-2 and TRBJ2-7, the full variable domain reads GAGVSQSPSNKVTEKGKDVELRCDPISGHTALYWYRQSLGQGLEFLIYFQGNSAPDKSGLPSDRFSAERTGGSVSTLTIQRTQQEDSAVYLCASRLSTAYEQYFGPGTRLTVT.